This T cell receptor (beta chain) was obtained from a study of shared clonotypes between healthy human individuals. In the study overall: Each donor's CD8 memory used one plate, CD8 naive two, each CD4 subset three.

Study findings and constraints: Researchers sampled only blood; tissue repertoires likely differ.

Germline V gene data show CDR1 as MNHEY and CDR2 as SVGAGI. This CDR3 is built from 13 residues. The V and J ends lost 5 bases and 11 bases, in that order; junction bases with no gene match: 9. Method: immunoSEQ multiplex PCR; TCRdb's copy keeps in-frame clones and lacks some. The top ten hold 0.13% of the sample, which has roughly 2 million clones, approximately 95% seen once. This clone was counted a single time. As yet, its antigen is unknown. V usage is TRBV6-5 and J usage is TRBJ1-2, with 9 bases identical to TRBD1. The sequence came from a man aged 18 to 30 in good health. The sample consisted of naive CD4+ T cells sorted from blood. Regarding subset: CD45RA+ positively selected. CDR3 loop: CASSTTGQGGYTF. In nucleotides, the CDR3 is TGTGCCAGCAGTACTACGGGACAGGGTGGTTACACCTTC.